A selection of T cell receptor beta chains follows, all from one sample in a study of liver allograft versus peripheral blood T cells. TCRdb passed the reads through MiXCR, listing each CDR3 protein once. This sample has approximately 1,200 distinct CDR3 sequences, with roughly 14% found just once. These receptors were obtained from a human patient who had a liver transplant. The graft donor may be the source of some T cells. Each CDR3 is given with its conserved first and last residue. D genes are given only for firm matches. Clone size is shown for a subset of rows, as once, few, many or a class of expanded clone.

j_call d_call clone_size v_call cdr3_nt cdr3_aa
TRBJ1-4 TRBD1 large TRBV28 TGTGCCAGCAGTGAAATCCTACAGGGGGCGAGAGGAAAACTGTTTTTT CASSEILQGARGKLFF
TRBJ1-5 TRBD1 medium-sized TRBV5-4 TGTGCCAGCAGCGCTGACAGGGGGGGAGGTCAGCCCCAGCATTTT CASSADRGGGQPQHF
TRBJ2-1 - large TRBV10-3 TGTGCCATCGGGGCGGGGCCTTTGCCCTACAATGAGCAGTTCTTC CAIGAGPLPYNEQFF
TRBJ2-7 - - TRBV6-5 TGTGCCAGCAGTTACGGGTCTAGGGCGTTTGGCGAGCAGTACTTC CASSYGSRAFGEQYF
TRBJ1-3 - large TRBV18 TGTGCCAGCTCACCAAATGGTGAAGGAAACACCATATATTTT CASSPNGEGNTIYF
TRBJ2-6 TRBD2 medium-sized TRBV20-1 TGCAGTGCTACCGGACTAGCGGGAGTCACTGGGGCCAACGTCCTGACTTTC CSATGLAGVTGANVLTF
TRBJ2-7 - large TRBV6-1 TGTGCCAGCACTATCGGTTTCCAGTCCCACGAGCAGTACTTC CASTIGFQSHEQYF
TRBJ2-2 TRBD1 large TRBV6-6 TGTGCCAGCAGTTACTCCCAGGGGGCGAACACCGGGGAGCTGTTTTTT CASSYSQGANTGELFF
TRBJ1-1 - medium-sized TRBV7-2 TGTGCCAGCAGCTTAGCAGAGGGCACTGAAGCTTTCTTT CASSLAEGTEAFF
TRBJ1-3 - medium-sized TRBV5-6 TGTGCCAGCAGTTACGGGGGCGCTGGAAACACCATATATTTT CASSYGGAGNTIYF
TRBJ1-5 TRBD1 large TRBV5-6 TGTGCCAGCAGCTTGCTCACACCGACAGGGAATCAGCCCCAGCATTTT CASSLLTPTGNQPQHF
TRBJ2-2 - medium-sized TRBV27 TGTGCCAGCAGTTTCCTACAGGAGACCGGGGAGCTGTTTTTT CASSFLQETGELFF
TRBJ2-3 - - TRBV5-4 TGTGCCAGCAGACCAGACAATCTCGCCACAGATACGCAGTATTTT CASRPDNLATDTQYF
TRBJ1-5 - large TRBV7-2 TGTGCCAGCAGCTTAACCCCACAGCCTGGCAATCAGCCCCAGCATTTT CASSLTPQPGNQPQHF
TRBJ1-2 TRBD1 medium-sized TRBV7-2 TGTGCCAGCAGCAAGATGACAGGGATGTTACGTGGCTACACCTTC CASSKMTGMLRGYTF
TRBJ1-2 - large TRBV6-6 TGTGCCAGCAGTAGTGGTACCAGTACGATCTCTAATGGCTACACCTTC CASSSGTSTISNGYTF
TRBJ2-7 TRBD2 medium-sized TRBV20-1 TGCAGTGCTAGGACTAGCGGGAGGGACGAGCAGTACTTC CSARTSGRDEQYF
TRBJ1-2 - large TRBV19 TGTGCCAGTAGTATCAACAGGATGAGCTATGGCTACACCTTC CASSINRMSYGYTF
TRBJ1-1 - - TRBV7-9 TGTGCCAGCAGCTTAAAGGGAGGCAAGGCTGAAGCTTTCTTT CASSLKGGKAEAFF
TRBJ2-7 - medium-sized TRBV11-2 TGTGCCAGCAGTGTGGAGGGTTACGAGCAGTACTTC CASSVEGYEQYF
TRBJ1-2 TRBD1 medium-sized TRBV28 TGTGCCAGCAGTTTAGGACAGGGGGCCCGAGGCTACACCTTC CASSLGQGARGYTF
TRBJ1-2 TRBD1 medium-sized TRBV7-2 TGTGCCAGCAGCTTAGCCGGGACAGTAGACTATGGCTACACCTTC CASSLAGTVDYGYTF
TRBJ1-2 - - TRBV5-1 TGCGCCAGCAGCTTGGATTATTTGCTGTCCTATGGCTACACCTTC CASSLDYLLSYGYTF
TRBJ2-3 - few TRBV7-2 TGTGCCAGCAGCCGCCAGGTCACAGATACGCAGTATTTT CASSRQVTDTQYF
TRBJ2-7 TRBD2 medium-sized TRBV7-2 TGTGCCAGCAGCCGCGGGGGGGACTACTACTACGAGCAGTACTTC CASSRGGDYYYEQYF
TRBJ1-5 - large TRBV6-1 TGTGCCAGCAGTGGTCAGGGGTTTATTATTAGCAATCAGCCCCAGCATTTT CASSGQGFIISNQPQHF
TRBJ2-1 - - TRBV3-1 TGTGCCAGCAGCTACCCAGGGAATGAGCAGTTCTTC CASSYPGNEQFF
TRBJ1-1 - medium-sized TRBV19 TGTGCCAGTAGTCGTCTCCGGGGGAACACTGAAGCTTTCTTT CASSRLRGNTEAFF
TRBJ1-5 TRBD1 large TRBV7-2 TGTGCCAGCAGCTCCAGACCCGGGACAGGCTATAGCAATCAGCCCCAGCATTTT CASSSRPGTGYSNQPQHF